The TCR beta chain described here comes from a study of T cell clusters in autoimmune cytopenias. Study-wide findings and caveats: Comparing secondary cytopenia with chronic lymphocytic leukemia showed no cluster-lack signature, apparently masked by lymphoma repertoire.

Some 40,000 genome equivalents of blood DNA were amplified for TRB. CDR3 length: 14 residues. CDR1 MNHNS and CDR2 SASEGT come from the germline V gene. One tube held mixed TRB-A and TRB-B primer pools for touch-down PCR. TCRdb re-called the multiplex PCR reads and catalogs CDR3 proteins one per entry, DNA excluded. With about 11,000 distinct CDR3 sequences in the sample, the ten largest clones hold more than 20%. Comment on this clonotype: Its antigen is not identified.

The sample also formed part of further work on T cell repertoires in aging, cancer and after chemotherapy. As that report states: Six age groups, ranging from 30 or younger to 70 or older, included the donors. Across the chemotherapy interval, each cancer cohort showed higher median generation probability, suggesting thymic rebound.

The receptor comes from a human donor in good health. The sequenced sample was peripheral blood. This sequence joins TRBV6-1 and TRBJ1-4. The chain's CDR3 is CASRAIGETEKLFF.